A single count supports the clone carrying this TCR beta chain. Its target is not known. Sequenced by immunoSEQ multiplex PCR; TCRdb stores in-frame clones only, minus some. The sample lists 66,000 or so clones, around 69% seen once, with 2% to 2.5% in the top ten. The sample belongs to a study of vaccination effects on CD4 cells after COVID-19. Following 10 days of culture, CD4+ T cells were isolated. Vaccine administered to participants consisted of two doses of either BNT162b2 or mRNA-1273. Cells had half their medium changed to IL-2 medium on days 3 and 7. The receptor was derived from a human donor who received a COVID-19 vaccine. The source material was CD4+ T cells from PBMCs cultured without peptide, sampled after COVID-19 vaccination.

Here the CDR3 reads CASSTTGTGNTIYF. CDR3 nucleotides: TGTGCCAGCAGCACGACAGGGACTGGAAACACCATATATTTT. The rearrangement uses TRBV5-6 and TRBJ1-3; TRBD1 matches 7 bases. V was pared by 4 bases and J by 2 bases, with 3 bases of the junction left unmatched. CDR1 and CDR2 from the germline V gene are SGHDT and YYEEEE. CDR3 size: 14 residues. Looking up the rest from reference TRBV5-6 and TRBJ1-3 gives the full variable domain: DAGVTQSPTHLIKTRGQQVTLRCSPKSGHDTVSWYQQALGQGPQFIFQYYEEEERQRGNFPDRFSGHQFPNYSSELNVNALLLGDSALYLCASSTTGTGNTIYFGEGSWLTVV.